One sample yielded the 23 T cell receptor beta chains listed below, sequenced in a study of blood T cell repertoires in COVID-19. Using immunoSEQ multiplex PCR, the repertoire was profiled, and TCRdb retains in-frame clones only, with some absent. Found here are some 170,000 clones, 75% to 85% of them singletons; the top ten hold over 12%. What was sequenced was PBMCs or T cells enriched from blood (not recorded which). Receptors were obtained from a man over 45 who had recovered from COVID-19.

This clone was counted a single time. CDR3 DNA: TGTGCCAGCAGTACAACAGGGACTGGAAACACCATATATTTT. This codes for CASSTTGTGNTIYF. The chain is built from TRBV6-5 and TRBJ1-3; D is perhaps TRBD1 (6 bases). The germline gives CDR1 MNHEY, CDR2 SVGAGI. The CDR3 loop spans 14 amino acids. V lost 5 bases and J lost 2, with 10 bases in between.

The chain carries TRBV6-4 and TRBJ2-3; D uncertain. In germline, CDR1 is MRHNA, CDR2 SNTAGT. V was pared by 4 bases and J by 2 bases, with 10 bases between. The CDR3 contains 14 residues. CDR3 coding DNA: TGTGCCAGCAGTGTTAGCAGTTCCACAGATACGCAGTATTTT. This gives the protein CASSVSSSTDTQYF.

The rearrangement links TRBV29-1 to TRBJ1-6, with TRBD1 matching 11 bases. CDR1 and CDR2 (germline): SQVTM, ANQGSEA. The CDR3 covers 15 residues. V lost 6 bases, J lost 6 bases, and 7 bases stayed unmatched. CDR3 protein: CSVRTGGRSNSPLHF. The CDR3 DNA sequence: TGCAGCGTGAGGACAGGGGGCCGGAGTAATTCACCCCTCCACTTT.

This chain joins TRBV7-8 and TRBJ2-7, with D possibly TRBD1 on 5 matching bases. The CDR3 loop spans 13 amino acids. CDR1 and CDR2 from the germline V gene are SGHVS and FQNEAQ. V lost 2 bases, J lost 4 bases, and 9 bases lay in between. CDR3 DNA sequence: TGTGCCAGCAGCTTACAGGACATTTACGAGCAGTACTTC. This translates into CASSLQDIYEQYF.

V is TRBV3-1 (or the pseudogene TRBV3-2) and J is TRBJ1-6, with TRBD1 as a possible D gene (6 bases). Germline assignment: CDR1 LGHDT and CDR2 YNNKEL (reference sequence). This CDR3 is 14 amino acids long. V lost 10 bases to trimming and J lost 9 bases, with 19 bases between them. The CDR3 nucleotides read TGTGCCACCAAGTTTAACAGGGAAGGTTCACCCCTCCACTTT. Translation: CATKFNREGSPLHF.

The chain uses TRBV7-2 and TRBJ1-5; 9 positions match TRBD1. Germline trimming cut 5 bases from V and 5 bases from J; bases unmatched to any gene: 7. The CDR3 has 15 residues. Germline V gives CDR1 SGHTA, CDR2 FQGNSA. For the CDR3, the DNA is TGTGCCAGCAGCCAGGGACAGGGAATGGATCAGCCCCAGCATTTT. This encodes CASSQGQGMDQPQHF.

The V call is TRBV29-1, the J call TRBJ1-1; no firm D call. The CDR3 sequence is 10 residues long. Germline V lookup: CDR1 SQVTM, CDR2 ANQGSEA. Trimming removed 6 bases at V and 4 bases at J, with 6 bases between. The CDR3 region has the DNA TGCAGCGTCCGTAGCACTGAAGCTTTCTTT. Translation gives CSVRSTEAFF.

The chain uses TRBV19 and TRBJ1-2; TRBD1 matches at 7 bases. Trimming took 6 bases from V and 6 from J; bases not matched to a gene: 13. Germline-derived CDR1 and CDR2 are LNHDA and SQIVND (reference sequence). The CDR3 has 15 residues. CDR3 sequence: CASSPRDRRFHGYTF. The DNA of the CDR3 is TGTGCCAGTAGCCCCCGGGACAGACGCTTTCATGGCTACACCTTC.

This clone has only one observation. This rearrangement joins TRBV29-1 to TRBJ1-2, with a possible D match to TRBD1 (5 bases). This CDR3 is built from 14 residues. With 1 base removed from V and 9 bases from J, the gap between germline ends came to 18 bases. Germline V lookup: CDR1 SQVTM, CDR2 ANQGSEA. CDR3 DNA: TGCAGCGTTGAAGGGGGACTGGGAGGGTTTAGCTACACCTTC. This translates into CSVEGGLGGFSYTF.

This chain uses TRBV2 with TRBJ1-4; D remains ambiguous. CDR3 length equals 14 residues. From germline, CDR1 is SNHLY and CDR2 FYNNEI. V was cut by 6 bases and J by 2 bases, with 10 bases left in between. CDR3 nucleotides: TGTGCCAGCAGGTTTTCTTCGACTAATGAAAAACTGTTTTTT. This gives the protein CASRFSSTNEKLFF.

This sequence joins TRBV7-6 and TRBJ1-1; 7 nucleotides match TRBD1. The germline V gene has CDR1 SGHVS and CDR2 FNYEAQ. The CDR3 is made up of 13 amino acids. Trimming at V came to 1 base and at J to 4 bases, leaving 0 bases not matched to a gene. CDR3 sequence (DNA): TGTGCCAGCAGCTTAGAGGGGGCCACTGAAGCTTTCTTT. This gives the protein CASSLEGATEAFF.

The rearrangement joins TRBV11-2 to TRBJ1-6; TRBD1 agrees at 10 bases. J was trimmed by 9 bases and V by 6 bases; bases with no gene match: 8. The length of the CDR3 is 15 residues. Germline CDR1 reads SGHAT; CDR2 reads FQNNGV. CDR3 in DNA: TGTGCCAGCAGGACCGGGACAGGGGAATTTTCACCCCTCCACTTT. Its protein product is CASRTGTGEFSPLHF.

The V gene is TRBV19, the J gene TRBJ2-2, with 7 bases aligning to TRBD2. CDR1 LNHDA and CDR2 SQIVND come from the germline V gene (reference sequence). This CDR3 has 14 amino acids. The ends lost 6 bases at V and 4 bases at J; junction bases unmatched: 5. The CDR3 DNA follows: TGTGCCAGTAGCGCATGGGGGGGCACCGGGGAGCTGTTTTTT. Its translation is CASSAWGGTGELFF.

The chain carries TRBV19 and TRBJ1-6, with a weak D call TRBD1 (6 bases). This CDR3 region has 15 residues. V was cut by 5 bases and J by 10 bases, with 18 bases left in between. Germline values: CDR1 LNHDA, CDR2 SQIVND (reference sequence). The CDR3: CASSVDRGGRSPLHF. In DNA form, the CDR3 reads TGTGCCAGTAGTGTGGACAGAGGCGGTAGGTCACCCCTCCACTTT.

Only a few counts were recorded for this clone. CDR3 residues: CAWSVPVAGVREQFF. The CDR3 DNA is TGTGCCTGGAGTGTACCAGTAGCGGGGGTTCGTGAGCAGTTCTTC. The chain employs TRBV30 and TRBJ2-1, with 9 bases identical to TRBD2. Unmatched junction bases numbered 9, after V lost 0 bases and J lost 9 bases. Germline V CDR1 and CDR2: GTSNPN, SVGIG (reference sequence). This CDR3 is built from 15 residues.

In this sample, this clone turned up once. The V and J genes are TRBV11-2 and TRBJ1-2; 7 nucleotides agree with TRBD1. From germline, CDR1 is SGHAT and CDR2 FQNNGV. The ends lost 6 bases at V and 6 bases at J; junction bases unmatched: 10. The CDR3 is made up of 14 amino acids. The CDR3 DNA is TGTGCCAGCAGAAACGACAGGGAGCGGCATGGCTACACCTTC. Translated, it gives CASRNDRERHGYTF.

The V and J genes are TRBV11-3 and TRBJ2-3, with 11 bases fitting TRBD2. V trimming: 5 bases; J trimming: 4 bases; junction bases outside the gene matches: 8. The CDR3 is made up of 16 amino acids. Germline CDR1 SGHNT, CDR2 YENEEA. The CDR3 DNA sequence: TGTGCCAGCAGCCTCGGACTAGCGGGCGTCGCAGATACGCAGTATTTT. Translated, it gives CASSLGLAGVADTQYF. Based on the CDR3 plus reference TRBV11-3 and TRBJ2-3, the full variable domain is EAGVVQSPRYKIIEKKQPVAFWCNPISGHNTLYWYLQNLGQGPELLIRYENEEAVDDSQLPKDRFSAERLKGVDSTLKIQPAELGDSAVYLCASSLGLAGVADTQYFGPGTRLTVL.

The rearrangement links TRBV5-1 to TRBJ1-4; 7 positions match TRBD1. Trimming removed 0 bases from V and 5 bases from J; junction bases left unmatched: 4. This CDR3 comprises 15 residues. Germline CDR1 is SGHRS and CDR2 is YFSETQ. The CDR3 coding sequence is TGCGCCAGCAGCTTGGTAGTGGGACAGAATGAAAAACTGTTTTTT. This translates into CASSLVVGQNEKLFF.

V usage is TRBV5-1 and J usage is TRBJ2-5, with D maybe TRBD2 (5 bases). The CDR3 is made up of 13 amino acids. Germline V CDR1 and CDR2: SGHRS, YFSETQ. V was shortened by 4 bases and J by 0 bases, with 7 bases between the two germline ends. In DNA form, the CDR3 reads TGCGCCAGCAGCCCGGACTACCAAGAGACCCAGTACTTC. This gives the protein CASSPDYQETQYF. Together with reference TRBV5-1 and TRBJ2-5, the CDR3 gives the full variable domain: KAGVTQTPRYLIKTRGQQVTLSCSPISGHRSVSWYQQTPGQGLQFLFEYFSETQRNKGNFPGRFSGRQFSNSRSEMNVSTLELGDSALYLCASSPDYQETQYFGPGTRLLVL.

The rearrangement uses TRBV4-1 and TRBJ2-3, with 7 bases aligning to TRBD2. Per germline, CDR1 MGHRA and CDR2 YSYEKL. This CDR3 is 16 amino acids long. Losses at the gene ends were 0 bases for V and 4 bases for J; bases not matched to a gene: 7. CDR3 sequence reads: CASSQDLAAMPDTQYF. The CDR3 DNA follows: TGCGCCAGCAGCCAAGATCTAGCGGCTATGCCAGATACGCAGTATTTT.

The chain joins TRBV19 to TRBJ1-2; D gene uncertain. Germline V gene sequence: CDR1 LNHDA, CDR2 SQIVND (reference sequence). This CDR3 has 11 residues. The V and J ends lost 6 bases and 3 bases respectively, with 5 bases between them. DNA of the CDR3: TGTGCCAGTAGCTCGGACTATGGCTACACCTTC. This codes for CASSSDYGYTF.

The table lists this clone with a count of one. The J gene is TRBJ1-5, the V gene TRBV11-2; 7 bases agree with TRBD1. The length of the CDR3 is 13 residues. The germline V gene has CDR1 SGHAT and CDR2 FQNNGV. V dropped 5 bases and J dropped 9; count of bases not matched to a gene: 7. The CDR3: CASSLRGDWPQHF. CDR3 in DNA: TGTGCCAGCAGCCTCAGGGGGGATTGGCCCCAGCATTTT.

The chain has TRBV5-1 and TRBJ2-3; 7 nucleotides line up with TRBD1. Per germline, CDR1 SGHRS and CDR2 YFSETQ. CDR3 length: 16 residues. V gave up 4 bases and J gave up 0 bases; unmatched junction bases: 8. The CDR3 loop is CASSLGQPASTDTQYF. The DNA for the CDR3 is TGCGCCAGCAGCCTGGGACAGCCCGCCAGCACAGATACGCAGTATTTT.